This T cell receptor (beta chain) was found in a study of immune characterization of retroperitoneal liposarcoma (dated by TCRdb to the late 2010s). The CDR3 runs 14 amino acids, cysteine and phenylalanine included. Left in the record is the CDR3 DNA by itself, 42 bases read in frame from the first base. Per the germline V gene, SGHTA is the CDR1 and FQGNSA is the CDR2. V is cut by 1 base and J by 6 bases, and the space between the germline ends is 12 bases. There are many counts of this clonotype. Its antigen is currently not known. No clone much larger than this one lies a single base away; base qualities are absent. Libraries were built with PCR. Sequencing used a NextSeq 500. In-frame beta chains were kept once TCRdb had trimmed the public reads at Q25 with fastp and called clones with MiXCR. Each CDR3 protein gets just one entry, which takes the most common genes and DNA from the rows behind it. This sample is represented by about 19,000 distinct CDR3 sequences; more than 35% of them were singletons. The top ten clonotypes cover 7.4% of the sample.

Input material: blood. Recombination connected TRBV7-2 to TRBJ1-1, with the D gene not clear enough to name. The TCR originated in a male donor with retroperitoneal liposarcoma. The DNA sequence is as follows: TGTGCCAGCAGCTTAGGCAGTTCAACGGCTGAAGCTTTCTTT. This sequence encodes CASSLGSSTAEAFF.